Shown below are 12 T cell receptor beta chains from a single sample sequenced in a study of identical twins. TCRdb recomputed calls from the 5' RACE reads with MiXCR, one row per CDR3 protein. The sample carries 250,000 to 300,000 distinct CDR3 sequences, just under 9.5% recorded once. These sequences were also reported in another study, on yellow fever vaccine responses in identical twins.

The sample comprised CD8+ T cells sorted from blood. These receptor sequences come from a woman between 18 and 29 years old in good health.

The chain recombines TRBV7-9 with TRBJ1-1; perhaps TRBD1 as D (5 bases). The CDR3 totals 15 residues. V lost 2 bases and J lost 3, with 13 bases in between. Germline loops: CDR1 SEHNR, CDR2 FQNEAQ (reference sequence). The CDR3 bases are TGTGCCAGCAGCTTAATGGCGGGGGGAGACACTGAAGCTTTCTTT. Translated: CASSLMAGGDTEAFF.

This clonotype has a count of ten or more. The gene calls are TRBV12-3 or TRBV12-4 and TRBJ2-7; 7 bases are shared with TRBD1. The CDR3 extends over 13 amino acids. V was clipped by 4 bases and J by 2 bases; unmatched bases: 2. The CDR3 sequence: CASSSRGTYEQYF. CDR3 bases: TGTGCCAGCAGTTCCAGGGGGACCTACGAGCAGTACTTC.

V gene TRBV6-1 combines with J gene TRBJ2-5, with a tentative D call TRBD2 (6 bases). V lost 1 base and J 0 bases, leaving 9 bases between the germline ends. The CDR3 length is 15 residues. Germline assignment: CDR1 MNHNS and CDR2 SASEGT. CDR3 coding DNA: TGTGCCAGCAGTGAAGGGGCGGGACACCAAGAGACCCAGTACTTC. Translation gives CASSEGAGHQETQYF.

This clonotype was picked up many times. This sequence joins TRBV11-2 and TRBJ2-3, with unresolved D. CDR1 and CDR2 (germline): SGHAT, FQNNGV. The length of the CDR3 is 13 residues. V was cut by 0 bases and J by 3 bases, with 4 bases left in between. The CDR3 spells CASSLDGTDTQYF. DNA of the CDR3: TGTGCCAGCAGCTTAGATGGGACAGATACGCAGTATTTT.

Only one count was recorded for this clonotype. A single base separates this from a much larger clone, so it may be a read error. This chain links TRBV14 with TRBJ2-1, with TRBD2 matching over 15 bases. Germline loops: CDR1 SGHDN, CDR2 FVKESK. The junction had 11 bases not matched to a gene; V was cut back by 8 bases and J by 9 bases. This CDR3 is 16 amino acids long. The CDR3 spells CASSQGLAGGQIEQFF. The CDR3 coding sequence is TGTGCCAGCTCCCAAGGACTAGCGGGGGGGCAGATTGAGCAGTTCTTC. The full variable domain, its missing parts supplied by reference TRBV14 and TRBJ2-1, is EAGVTQFPSHSVIEKGQTVTLRCDPISGHDNLYWYRRVMGKEIKFLLHFVKESKQDESGMPNNRFLAERTGGTYSTLKVQPAELEDSGVYFCASSQGLAGGQIEQFFGPGTRLTVL.

This clonotype was counted at least ten times. V is TRBV7-8 and J is TRBJ2-7; TRBD2 aligns across 10 bases. Germline trimming cut 8 bases from V and 2 bases from J; bases unmatched to any gene: 3. Per the germline V gene, CDR1 is SGHVS and CDR2 is FQNEAQ. The CDR3 runs 13 residues. The CDR3 is CASLAGGTYEQYF. The CDR3 nucleotides are TGTGCCAGCTTAGCGGGAGGCACCTACGAGCAGTACTTC.

This clonotype was observed at least ten times. The chain carries TRBV29-1 and TRBJ2-7, with 12 bases lining up with TRBD2. CDR1 and CDR2 from the germline V gene are SQVTM and ANQGSEA. The CDR3 covers 18 residues. V shed 1 base, J shed 7 bases, and the junction held 17 bases outside the gene matches. The CDR3 is CSVEGIFGLAGKSGEQYF. The CDR3 nucleotides read TGCAGCGTTGAAGGGATATTCGGACTAGCGGGAAAGTCTGGGGAGCAGTACTTC.

This clonotype occurred a few times. The chain has TRBV2 and TRBJ2-7; 8 nucleotides match TRBD1. V shed 2 bases, J shed 3 bases, and the junction held 6 bases outside the gene matches. The CDR3 covers 15 residues. Germline assignment: CDR1 SNHLY and CDR2 FYNNEI. For the CDR3, the DNA is TGTGCCAGCAGTGAAATCGGGACAGGACACTACGAGCAGTACTTC. Translated, it gives CASSEIGTGHYEQYF.

This clonotype was recorded many times. The rearrangement joins TRBV7-9 to TRBJ2-1; D gene ambiguous. The CDR3 length is 12 residues. Deletions cut 4 bases from V and 13 bases from J, with 14 bases between. Germline CDR1 reads SEHNR; CDR2 reads FQNEAQ (reference sequence). The CDR3: CASSSLELRQFF. The CDR3 coding sequence is TGTGCCAGCAGCTCATTAGAACTACGTCAGTTCTTC. The entire variable domain, with the rest obtained from reference TRBV7-9 and TRBJ2-1, is as follows: DTGVSQNPRHKITKRGQNVTFRCDPISEHNRLYWYRQTLGQGPEFLTYFQNEAQLEKSRLLSDRFSAERPKGSFSTLEIQRTEQGDSAMYLCASSSLELRQFFGPGTRLTVL.

The chain joins TRBV7-9 to TRBJ1-4; TRBD1 matches 9 bases. V lost 5 bases and J lost 2; bases outside the gene matches: 6. From germline, CDR1 is SEHNR and CDR2 FQNEAQ (reference sequence). CDR3 length: 16 amino acids. The CDR3 protein is CASSTNRGHTNEKLFF. The CDR3 coding sequence is TGTGCCAGCAGCACCAACAGGGGGCATACTAATGAAAAACTGTTTTTT.

In this sample, this clonotype turned up many times. The chain carries TRBV12-5 and TRBJ2-4; TRBD2 is a possible D gene (5 bases). The CDR3 has 11 amino acids. V was clipped by 10 bases and J by 9 bases, with 13 bases between them. Per germline, CDR1 LGHNT and CDR2 FRNRAP. CDR3 DNA: TGTGCTAACCGGAGGTTCTCCATTCAGTACTTC. Translated, it gives CANRRFSIQYF.

This clonotype was observed many times. The rearrangement links TRBV12-3 or TRBV12-4 to TRBJ2-5; either TRBD1 or TRBD2 may fit D (6 bases each). Trimming took off 3 bases at V and 2 bases at J, with 10 bases between the two ends. This CDR3 is built from 14 residues. CDR3 DNA: TGTGCCAGCAGTTTTGGGGGGCCTCAAGAGACCCAGTACTTC. Protein: CASSFGGPQETQYF.